Each of the 20 T cell receptor beta chains below was sequenced from the same sample in a study of graft-versus-host responses after intestinal transplantation. Assay: immunoSEQ multiplex PCR; the TCRdb copy retains only in-frame clones and omits some. The sample shows about 13,000 clones, roughly 81% of them seen only once. The starting material, graft tissue, was processed to release intraepithelial and lamina propria lymphocytes. This sample comprised ileum tissue, obtained 16 days after intestinal transplant. The receptor set was obtained from a human patient who received an intestinal transplant, so some T cells may come from the graft donor.

The chain couples TRBV15 to TRBJ1-5; maybe TRBD1 (6 bases). V gave up 4 bases and J gave up 3 bases, with 13 bases separating them. Germline V gene data show CDR1 as LNHNV and CDR2 as YYDKDF (reference sequence). CDR3 length: 15 amino acids. The CDR3 DNA sequence: TGTGCCACCAGCATTGGGGACACCTACAATCAGCCCCAGCATTTT. It translates to CATSIGDTYNQPQHF.

The CDR3 nucleotides are TGCGCCAGCAGCCAAGATCGGGCGGGCTCCTACGAGCAGTACTTC. It codes for CASSQDRAGSYEQYF. The J gene is TRBJ2-7, the V gene TRBV4-1, with D perhaps matching TRBD2 (5 bases). Trimming took 0 bases from V and 0 from J, leaving 9 bases between them. Germline-derived CDR1 and CDR2 are MGHRA and YSYEKL. The CDR3 extends over 15 amino acids.

This clone came up once. The chain links TRBV30 to TRBJ1-2; no clear D. Germline V CDR1 and CDR2: GTSNPN, SVGIG (reference sequence). The CDR3 is 12 residues long. V shed 2 bases and J shed 5 bases, with 9 bases lying between them. CDR3 nucleotide sequence: TGTGCCTGGAGTAGAAGACTTTATGGCTACACCTTC. Translated, it gives CAWSRRLYGYTF.

The CDR3 sequence: CAWSVQGTGGKLFF. CDR3 bases: TGTGCCTGGAGTGTACAAGGGACTGGTGGAAAACTGTTTTTT. The chain carries TRBV30 and TRBJ1-4; the D gene is possibly TRBD1 (5 bases). V lost 0 bases and J lost 10, with 15 bases in between. The CDR3 spans 14 residues. Looked up from germline, CDR1 is GTSNPN and CDR2 is SVGIG (reference sequence).

This clone was observed a few times. The chain joins TRBV4-1 to TRBJ2-7; 9 bases fit TRBD1. Germline CDR1 is MGHRA and CDR2 is YSYEKL. V shed 5 bases, J shed 5 bases, and the junction held 13 bases outside the gene matches. The CDR3 spans 16 residues. CDR3 sequence (DNA): TGCGCCAGCAGCTCGTACCCGGGACAGGGTTTGAACGAGCAGTACTTC. Its protein product is CASSSYPGQGLNEQYF.

There are a few counts of this clone. This chain joins TRBV18 and TRBJ2-5; TRBD2 agrees at 8 bases. V lost 4 bases and J lost 4; bases outside the gene matches: 8. Germline V gene sequence: CDR1 KGHSH, CDR2 LQKENI. The CDR3 is made up of 15 amino acids. CDR3 sequence (DNA): TGTGCCAGCTCACTTCGGACGGGAGGGGGAGAGACCCAGTACTTC. It is translated as CASSLRTGGGETQYF.

This clone was counted only a few times. The chain couples TRBV7-2 to TRBJ1-1, with D possibly matching TRBD1 (6 bases). The CDR3 has 15 amino acids. With 7 bases removed from V and 3 bases from J, the gap between germline ends came to 18 bases. Per the germline V gene, CDR1 is SGHTA and CDR2 is FQGNSA. The CDR3 loop is CASTPWGPGDTEAFF. For the CDR3, the DNA is TGTGCCAGCACCCCCTGGGGCCCAGGGGACACTGAAGCTTTCTTT.

The chain has TRBV10-3 and TRBJ2-7, with 7 bases aligning to TRBD1. Trimming at V came to 0 bases and at J to 0 bases, leaving 11 bases not matched to a gene. The V gene's germline CDR1 is ENHRY and CDR2 SYGVKD. There are 18 residues in the CDR3. The CDR3 loop reads CAISESLGAGGFSYEQYF. The CDR3 coding sequence is TGTGCCATCAGTGAGTCGCTCGGAGCAGGGGGATTCTCCTACGAGCAGTACTTC.

The chain recombines TRBV7-3 with TRBJ2-3, with TRBD2 as a possible D gene (6 bases). V lost 5 bases, J lost 3 bases, and 15 bases lay in between. Germline CDR1 SGHTA, CDR2 FQGTGA. This CDR3 has 15 residues. The CDR3 DNA reads as TGTGCCAGCAGCCCTGGGGGGATGGGGACAGATACGCAGTATTTT. This translates into CASSPGGMGTDTQYF. Variable domain in full (rest from reference TRBV7-3 and TRBJ2-3): GAGVSQTPSNKVTEKGKYVELRCDPISGHTALYWYRQSLGQGPEFLIYFQGTGAADDSGLPNDRFFAVRPEGSVSTLKIQRTERGDSAVYLCASSPGGMGTDTQYFGPGTRLTVL.

V and J are TRBV28 and TRBJ2-3; tentative D call: TRBD2 (6 bases). The V gene lost 6 bases and the J gene lost 6 bases, with 10 bases spanning the gap. The CDR3 runs to 12 residues. The V gene's germline CDR1 is MDHEN and CDR2 SYDVKM. The CDR3 loop is CASRLRGDTQYF. Written as DNA, the CDR3 is TGTGCCAGCAGGCTTCGGGGGGATACGCAGTATTTT.

The chain carries TRBV5-1 and TRBJ2-7, with a weak D call TRBD2 (5 bases). Germline V lookup: CDR1 SGHRS, CDR2 YFSETQ. V lost 4 bases and J lost 2, with 16 bases in between. The CDR3 contains 15 residues. The CDR3 DNA is TGCGCCAGCAGCCCGGCCGGGATGGTTCCCTACGAGCAGTACTTC. Residues: CASSPAGMVPYEQYF.

In nucleotides, the CDR3 is TGTGCCAGCAGCGTAGGAGGGTCCCCAGCCTACGAGCAGTACTTC. This sequence encodes CASSVGGSPAYEQYF. V and J are TRBV9 and TRBJ2-7, with D possibly TRBD2 on 5 matching bases. V gave up 0 bases and J gave up 2 bases, with 12 bases separating them. This CDR3 contains 15 residues. The germline gives CDR1 SGDLS, CDR2 YYNGEE.

The V gene is TRBV19, the J gene TRBJ2-6; D is unresolved. Germline lookup yields CDR1 LNHDA and CDR2 SQIVND (reference sequence). Trimming cost V 11 bases and J 0 bases, with 29 bases left between them. CDR3 length equals 20 residues. CDR3 residues: CARLLRREIQGASGANVLTF. CDR3 in DNA: TGTGCCCGGCTGCTTAGGAGAGAGATACAAGGTGCCTCTGGGGCCAACGTCCTGACTTTC.

V and J are TRBV5-8 and TRBJ1-1; D may be TRBD1 (5 bases). The CDR3 is 16 amino acids. CDR1 and CDR2 from the germline V gene are SGHTS and YDEGEE. V dropped 0 bases and J dropped 5 bases, with 17 bases sitting between them. The CDR3 reads CASSLGQRGGRTEAFF. The CDR3 DNA sequence: TGTGCCAGCAGCTTGGGACAGAGGGGCGGGAGGACTGAAGCTTTCTTT.

The V call is TRBV28, the J call TRBJ2-2; maybe TRBD1 (6 bases). The germline V gene encodes CDR1 MDHEN and CDR2 SYDVKM. V lost 4 bases and J lost 5, with 14 bases in between. This CDR3 is built from 15 residues. The DNA for the CDR3 is TGTGCCAGCAGTTCCCGGACAGAAAATACCGGGGAGCTGTTTTTT. As protein: CASSSRTENTGELFF.

This clone occurred once. The chain carries TRBV7-3 and TRBJ2-3; TRBD1 matches 10 bases. There are 14 residues in the CDR3. The germline gives CDR1 SGHTA, CDR2 FQGTGA. The trim removed 4 bases at V and 4 bases at J, leaving 2 bases unmatched. The CDR3, as DNA: TGTGCCAGCAGCTGGGACAGGGGATCAGATACGCAGTATTTT. It encodes CASSWDRGSDTQYF.

The chain joins TRBV6-4 to TRBJ2-6; D is undetermined. V gave up 6 bases and J gave up 0 bases, with 3 bases separating them. The germline V gene encodes CDR1 MRHNA and CDR2 SNTAGT. The CDR3 has 13 amino acids. Written as DNA, the CDR3 is TGTGCCAGCAGCAACTCTGGGGCCAACGTCCTGACTTTC. Amino acids: CASSNSGANVLTF.

V and J are TRBV14 and TRBJ2-7; no definite D call. CDR3 length: 12 residues. The germline CDR1 and CDR2 sequences are SGHDN and FVKESK. Trimming cost V 4 bases and J 10 bases, with 14 bases left between them. CDR3 region: CASSPNQVFQYF. The CDR3 DNA is TGTGCCAGCAGCCCAAACCAGGTATTTCAGTACTTC.

This clone was counted a few times. J is TRBJ2-7 and V is TRBV5-1, with TRBD2 as a possible D gene (5 bases). The V gene's germline CDR1 is SGHRS and CDR2 YFSETQ. CDR3 size: 14 residues. Trimming cost V 0 bases and J 4 bases, with 11 bases left between them. CDR3 coding DNA: TGCGCCAGCAGCTTGGGCCCGTCGGGATACGAGCAGTACTTC. It yields the protein CASSLGPSGYEQYF.

The gene calls are TRBV6-6 and TRBJ2-2; 7 nucleotides line up with TRBD1. The germline gives CDR1 MNHNY, CDR2 SVGAGI (reference sequence). The CDR3 is 14 residues long. J lost 6 bases, V lost 6 bases, and 7 bases had no gene match. CDR3 residues: CASSLGQEAGELFF. CDR3 nucleotides: TGTGCCAGCAGCCTCGGACAGGAGGCCGGGGAGCTGTTTTTT.